This is a list of T cell receptor beta chains from one sample in a study of metastatic and nonmetastatic thyroid tumors. MiXCR re-clonotyped the PCR reads for TCRdb. The table lists approximately 35,000 clones, 9.5% to 14% of them singletons. The sequencing sample was made of blood. The receptors come from a female donor with papillary thyroid cancer or a benign thyroid nodule (not recorded which). Some clones in this sample may be carry-over from other donors' samples. The CDR3 runs from the conserved cysteine through the conserved F or W. Fields, in order: V gene, CDR3 length, clone size, D gene, J gene, CDR3 protein, CDR3 DNA. The D gene is left open where the match is weak. Not every row has a clone size; where given, it reads once, few, many or a size class.

>TRBV5-5|14|many|-|TRBJ2-1
CASSPGALSNEQFF
TGTGCCAGCAGCCCGGGGGCCCTAAGCAATGAGCAGTTCTTC
>TRBV19|15|many|TRBD2|TRBJ2-5
CASSQAGAHGETQYF
TGTGCCAGTTCCCAGGCGGGAGCCCACGGGGAGACCCAGTACTTC
>TRBV27|15|many|TRBD2|TRBJ2-7
CASSSGGGTPYEQYF
TGTGCCAGCAGTTCGGGGGGAGGGACCCCCTACGAGCAGTACTTC
>TRBV5-4|17|-|TRBD1|TRBJ2-7
CASSLGQGAYSSYEQYF
TGTGCCAGCAGCTTGGGACAGGGGGCTTATTCTTCCTACGAGCAGTACTTC
>TRBV6-2/TRBV6-3|14|many|-|TRBJ1-1
CASSTPDSGTEAFF
TGTGCCAGCTCCACTCCAGACAGCGGCACTGAAGCTTTCTTT
>TRBV5-5|13|-|-|TRBJ2-1
CASSLWPNNEQFF
TGTGCCAGCAGCTTATGGCCTAACAATGAGCAGTTCTTC
>TRBV7-9|15|many|TRBD1|TRBJ2-7
CASSSGTGSSYEQYF
TGTGCCAGCAGTTCAGGGACAGGTAGCTCCTACGAGCAGTACTTC
>TRBV4-3|13|many|-|TRBJ1-2
CASSQVVGEGYTF
TGCGCCAGCAGCCAAGTCGTAGGGGAGGGCTACACCTTC
>TRBV19|15|-|TRBD2|TRBJ2-3
CASSISAGSRGAQYF
TGTGCCAGTAGTATTTCAGCGGGATCGCGGGGTGCGCAGTATTTT
>TRBV5-6|15|many|-|TRBJ1-4
CASSMLQGADEKLFF
TGTGCCAGCAGCATGCTACAGGGCGCGGATGAAAAACTGTTTTTT
>TRBV6-2/TRBV6-3|17|few|TRBD2|TRBJ2-5
CASSVGLAGGIGETQYF
TGCGCCAGCAGTGTGGGTCTAGCGGGGGGAATTGGGGAGACCCAGTACTTC